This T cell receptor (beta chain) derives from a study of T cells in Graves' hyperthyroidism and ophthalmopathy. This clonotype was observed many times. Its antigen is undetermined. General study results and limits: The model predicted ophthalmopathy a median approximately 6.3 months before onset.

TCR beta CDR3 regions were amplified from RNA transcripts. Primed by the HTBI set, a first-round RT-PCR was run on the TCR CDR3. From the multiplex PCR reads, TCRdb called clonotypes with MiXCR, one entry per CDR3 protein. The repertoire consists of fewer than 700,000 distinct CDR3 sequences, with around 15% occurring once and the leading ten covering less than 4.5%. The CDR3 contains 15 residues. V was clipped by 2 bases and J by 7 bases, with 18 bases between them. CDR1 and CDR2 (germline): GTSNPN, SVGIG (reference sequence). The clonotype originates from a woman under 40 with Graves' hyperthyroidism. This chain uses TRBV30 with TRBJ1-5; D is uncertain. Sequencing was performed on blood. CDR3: CAWSPPPRGYQPQHF. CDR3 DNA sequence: TGTGCCTGGAGTCCACCTCCCCGCGGGTACCAGCCCCAGCATTTT.